Sequencing of this TCR beta chain was carried out in a study of tissue T cells after allogeneic stem cell transplantation. Data came from immunoSEQ multiplex PCR; TCRdb stores just in-frame clones and leaves some out. The data show about 50,000 clones, with around 67% seen just once and approximately 0.7% held by the top ten. CDR3 length: 14 residues. V dropped 0 bases and J dropped 3 bases, with 6 bases sitting between them. CDR1 and CDR2 (germline): SGHSA, FRNQAP. Turning to this clone: What it recognizes is unknown. Genes and germline are mouse. The read terminates 1 residue ahead of where the CDR3 ends, so the germline J gene completes it.

Findings of the study overall: Alloreactivity or antigen specificity of tissue TCRs was not determined; some clones might be host cells. Within patients, tissue anatomy strongly shaped TCR repertoire composition. Blood and spleen captured only part of the tissue TCR repertoire.

The source is a pool of C57BL/6 mice in good health. The genes are TRBV16 and TRBJ1-3; D not certain. The specimen was sorted cells pooled from one or two spleens. The part of the CDR3 DNA that was read is TGTGCAAGCAGCTTAGAGGGGTTTGGAAATACGCTCTAT. It translates to CASSLEGFGNTLY. The whole CDR3 protein reads CASSLEGFGNTLYF.